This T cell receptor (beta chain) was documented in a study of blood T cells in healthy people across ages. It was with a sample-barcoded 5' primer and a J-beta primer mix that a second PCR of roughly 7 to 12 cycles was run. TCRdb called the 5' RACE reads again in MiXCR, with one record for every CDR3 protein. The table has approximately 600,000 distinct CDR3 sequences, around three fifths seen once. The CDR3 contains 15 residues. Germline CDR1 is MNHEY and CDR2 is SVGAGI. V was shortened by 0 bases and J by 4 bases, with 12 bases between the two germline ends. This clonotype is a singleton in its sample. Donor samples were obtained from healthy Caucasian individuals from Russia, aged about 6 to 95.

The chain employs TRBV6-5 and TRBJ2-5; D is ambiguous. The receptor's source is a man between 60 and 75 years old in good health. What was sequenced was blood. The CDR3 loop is CASSYSSAWVETQYF. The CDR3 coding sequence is TGTGCCAGCAGTTACTCGTCCGCGTGGGTAGAGACCCAGTACTTC.